This record covers a single T cell receptor (beta chain). The protocol was immunoSEQ multiplex PCR, while the TCRdb copy is restricted to in-frame clones and leaves out a portion. The sample shows 50,000 or so clones, roughly nine tenths of them seen only once. The data were obtained in a study of blood T cell repertoires in COVID-19. V was clipped by 5 bases and J by 0 bases; unmatched bases: 10. Germline V lookup: CDR1 SGHNT, CDR2 YENEEA. The length of the CDR3 is 18 residues. The chain carries TRBV11-3 and TRBJ2-1; 10 bases are a match to TRBD1. This TCR was recovered from a human donor in a cohort sampled during active COVID-19. Input material: peripheral blood. CDR3 residues: CASSPTGGTLSSYNEQFF. In nucleotides, the CDR3 is TGTGCCAGCAGCCCGACAGGGGGCACCTTAAGCTCCTACAATGAGCAGTTCTTC.